This T cell receptor (beta chain) was sequenced for a study of identifying expanded T cells in peripheral blood (dated by TCRdb to about 2019). Turning to the overall study: Separate aliquots of the same genomic DNA pool were sequenced to produce technical replicates, and four replicates were compared in pairs. Beyond this particular receptor, the publication reports: The beta-binomial model significantly reduced the number of clones called differentially abundant and the false-positive rate across all healthy-donor time intervals. The authors expected that over much longer intervals, such as months to years, biological variance in healthy repertoires might increase even further. Across all healthy donors, variance in clone template counts between two-week samples was found to increase significantly with total template count. Between technical replicates the binomial model flagged about 1.2 differentially abundant clones, whereas over around two weeks the binomial model flagged about 15 and over four weeks around 19.

No immune events, such as infections, were documented for the healthy donors during the collection period. Healthy-donor blood repertoires served as a training cohort to calibrate time-dependent variance in a beta-binomial model of T-cell clone differential abundance. The training cohort comprised approximately 10 healthy donors, 3 female and 7 male. Donor ages ranged from 29 to 64 years, with an average of about 40 years. Whole blood, obtained from a commercial supplier, was collected from each healthy donor at three time points spaced roughly 2 weeks apart. Genomic DNA was extracted from unsorted whole blood for immunosequencing. For this clone: Which antigen it targets is not known. Base qualities are missing; no much larger clone stands one base away.

CDR1 and CDR2 were assigned from the germline V gene (reference sequence) as PRHDT and FYEKMQ. V is cut by 3 bases and J by 1 base, and the space between the germline ends is 6 bases. From the cysteine up to the phenylalanine, the CDR3 has a length of 14 residues. The sequence is cut down to CDR3 DNA, 42 bases in frame from base 1. The immunoSEQ Assay, which relies on bias-controlled multiplex PCR amplification of genomic DNA, was used to profile TCRbeta CDR3 regions. As for how the authors treated the data: The absolute abundance of each unique TCRbeta CDR3 region was quantified after sequences were collapsed and filtered. Differential abundance was assessed using a binomial (Fisher-equivalent) model and a beta-binomial model in which time-dependent variance fitted from healthy donors was added. Clones with fewer than 5 combined templates were excluded, and clones with Benjamini-Hochberg FDR below 0.01 were called differentially abundant. Using the form v = (b*log(k)+a)^2, the beta-binomial variance was modeled as a function of the total template count across the two samples. The source is immuneACCESS, and TCRdb retained only in-frame sequences with V and J called. Part of the clones is not carried over; for the studies checked, unresolved V genes explain less than half of this, and the remainder is unexplained. V, J and clone size derive from that table, while D and trimming were established from the DNA sequence. For this sample the table gives about 100,000 clones, of which approximately 90% were detected only once. The top ten constitute about 17% of the sample.

The chain is assembled from TRBV13 and TRBJ1-4; TRBD1 is perhaps the D gene, given 5 matching bases. The sequence came from a person between 18 and 70 years old in good health. Sequenced material: blood. The CDR3 sequence is CASSFQGTNEKLFF. The nucleotide sequence is given as TGTGCCAGCAGCTTCCAGGGAACTAATGAAAAACTGTTTTTT.